A single sample gave rise to the 3 T cell receptor beta chains below, sequenced in a study of blood T cell repertoires in COVID-19. Assay: immunoSEQ multiplex PCR; the TCRdb copy retains only in-frame clones and omits some. Of approximately 250,000 clones listed, roughly 80% are singletons. The sample taken for sequencing was peripheral blood. The origin of the receptors is a man aged 55-75 years who had recovered from COVID-19.

The CDR3 protein is CASSITAGFSGNTIYF. In DNA, the CDR3 is TGTGCCAGTAGTATCACGGCAGGGTTCTCAGGAAACACCATATATTTT. This chain uses TRBV19 with TRBJ1-3; tentatively, D is TRBD1 (5 bases). Germline CDR1 is LNHDA and CDR2 is SQIVND (reference sequence). The CDR3 sequence is 16 residues long. Trimming removed 3 bases at V and 4 bases at J, with 16 bases between.

This rearrangement joins TRBV30 to TRBJ2-5; D may be TRBD1 (6 bases). The CDR3 has 13 amino acids. CDR1 and CDR2 (germline): GTSNPN, SVGIG (reference sequence). V was cut by 4 bases and J by 5 bases, with 14 bases left in between. CDR3 loop: CAWTSGARETQYF. CDR3 in DNA: TGTGCCTGGACCTCAGGGGCCCGGGAGACCCAGTACTTC.

The genes are TRBV2 and TRBJ2-5; TRBD2 agrees at 14 bases. The CDR3 consists of 15 residues. The ends lost 8 bases at V and 2 bases at J; junction bases unmatched: 4. Germline values: CDR1 SNHLY, CDR2 FYNNEI. The CDR3 DNA reads TGTGCCAGCTGGGGGACTAGCGGGAGTCAAGAGACCCAGTACTTC. Amino acids: CASWGTSGSQETQYF.